The next 15 T cell receptor beta chains were all read from a single sample in a study of blood T cells in healthy people across ages. The authors ran a second PCR of roughly 6 to 12 cycles using a sample-barcoded 5' primer and a J-beta primer mix. From the 5' RACE reads, TCRdb called clonotypes with MiXCR, one entry per CDR3 protein. The table includes some 790,000 distinct CDR3 sequences, 25% to 35% detected once. Sequenced input: blood. The receptors here all came from a woman aged 80 or over in good health.

In this sample, this clonotype turned up many times. The J gene is TRBJ2-1, the V gene TRBV4-3; a possible D gene is TRBD2 (5 bases). V was pared by 0 bases and J by 2 bases, with 8 bases between. Germline CDR1 LGHNA, CDR2 YSLEER. This CDR3 comprises 15 residues. The CDR3 DNA is TGCGCCAGCAGCCAAGAGCGGGCGGCCTACAATGAGCAGTTCTTC. The encoded protein is CASSQERAAYNEQFF.

The V call is TRBV5-5, the J call TRBJ2-2, with 9 bases lining up with TRBD1. The ends lost 3 bases at V and 3 bases at J; junction bases unmatched: 3. The CDR3 contains 15 residues. Germline loops: CDR1 SGHKS, CDR2 YYEKEE (reference sequence). The CDR3, as DNA: TGTGCCAGCAGCTGGGGGACAGGGCACACCGGGGAGCTGTTTTTT. It is translated as CASSWGTGHTGELFF.

With regard to this clonotype: Its ends do not fully match the called genes, so a read error is possible. This sequence joins TRBV5-1 and TRBJ2-1; TRBD1 aligns across 7 bases. The CDR3 runs to 16 residues. Germline loops: CDR1 SGHRS, CDR2 YFSETQ. CDR3 amino acids: CASSLEGTAWYNEQFF. In nucleotides, the CDR3 is TGTGCCAGCAGCTTGGAAGGGACAGCTTGGTACAATGAGCAGTTCTTC. Full variable domain (missing parts from reference TRBV5-1 and TRBJ2-1): KAGVTQTPRYLIKTRGQQVTLSCSPISGHRSVSWYQQTPGQGLQFLFEYFSETQRNKGNFPGRFSGRQFSNSRSEMNVSTLELGDSALYLCASSLEGTAWYNEQFFGPGTRLTVL.

The chain is built from TRBV19 and TRBJ2-5; D may be TRBD1 or TRBD2 (5 bases each). The ends were cut back, 1 base at V and 2 bases at J, with 11 bases in the middle. Germline lookup yields CDR1 LNHDA and CDR2 SQIVND (reference sequence). The CDR3 is 15 amino acids. CDR3: CASSIGGTVQETQYF. CDR3 nucleotides: TGTGCCAGTAGTATAGGGGGGACGGTTCAAGAGACCCAGTACTTC.

The chain combines TRBV10-3 with TRBJ2-5; unclear D gene. V lost 3 bases and J 11 bases, leaving 22 bases between the germline ends. Germline V gene data show CDR1 as ENHRY and CDR2 as SYGVKD. This CDR3 is built from 15 residues. In DNA, the CDR3 is TGTGCCATCAGTGATAAGGGCCCTACTACGGGTGAGCAGTACTTC. Protein product: CAISDKGPTTGEQYF.

The J gene is TRBJ2-2, the V gene TRBV4-3, with 8 bases lining up with TRBD2. Germline V gene sequence: CDR1 LGHNA, CDR2 YSLEER. With 0 bases clipped from V and 0 bases from J, the junction kept 3 bases outside the gene matches. The CDR3 has 17 residues. The CDR3 nucleotides are TGCGCCAGCAGCCAAGAGGATAGCGGGGCGAACACCGGGGAGCTGTTTTTT. It translates to CASSQEDSGANTGELFF.

The table lists this clonotype with many counts. V usage is TRBV7-2 and J usage is TRBJ1-2, with D unresolved. CDR3 length: 15 amino acids. Germline V gene lookup returns CDR1 SGHTA and CDR2 FQGNSA. V was cut by 3 bases and J by 3 bases, with 14 bases left in between. CDR3 nucleotides: TGTGCCAGCAGCTTTATTTCAGGACCGGACTATGGCTACACCTTC. Protein sequence: CASSFISGPDYGYTF.

This clonotype was recorded at least ten times. V and J are TRBV6-2 or TRBV6-3 and TRBJ2-1; D might be TRBD1 (6 bases). Germline V gene data show CDR1 as MNHEY and CDR2 as SVGEGT. The CDR3 loop spans 17 amino acids. Trimming removed 0 bases at V and 5 bases at J, with 17 bases between. Written as DNA, the CDR3 is TGTGCCAGCAGTTACTCTAAGGACAGAACTCTAAACAATGAGCAGTTCTTC. It specifies CASSYSKDRTLNNEQFF.

Details on this clonotype: This clone may be a read error of a much larger clone one base away. V gene TRBV9 combines with J gene TRBJ2-5; 8 bases align to TRBD1. CDR3 length equals 14 residues. After removal of 1 base from V and 11 bases from J, the junction contained 10 bases not matched to a gene. Germline CDR1 and CDR2: SGDLS and YYNGEE. The CDR3, as DNA: TGTGCCAGCAGCGTACAGGGGGCGAGTAATGAGCAGTACTTC. Its protein is CASSVQGASNEQYF. Complete variable domain (other parts from reference TRBV9 and TRBJ2-5): DSGVTQTPKHLITATGQRVTLRCSPRSGDLSVYWYQQSLDQGLQFLIQYYNGEERAKGNILERFSAQQFPDLHSELNLSSLELGDSALYFCASSVQGASNEQYFGPGTRLLVL.

Comment on this clonotype: Germline and junction disagree at one end, which may indicate a read error. This chain joins TRBV12-3 or TRBV12-4 and TRBJ2-1; D could derive from TRBD1 or TRBD2 (5 bases each). This CDR3 contains 17 residues. In DNA, the CDR3 is TGTGCCAACAGTCCCGACCGAGCAGGGAGCTCCTACAATGAGCAGTTCTTC. It encodes CANSPDRAGSSYNEQFF.

This clonotype appeared many times. V usage is TRBV7-2 and J usage is TRBJ1-1; D perhaps matches TRBD1 (5 bases). The germline V and J ends were trimmed by 5 bases and 3 bases, with 22 bases remaining between them. The CDR3 covers 17 residues. Germline CDR1 reads SGHTA; CDR2 reads FQGNSA. For the CDR3, the DNA is TGTGCCAGCAGCGTCCGGGACCTTAAGGGTAGGGACACTGAAGCTTTCTTT. Protein sequence: CASSVRDLKGRDTEAFF.

This clonotype appeared many times. The chain joins TRBV7-2 to TRBJ2-4; D not certain. CDR3 length: 13 amino acids. Germline lookup yields CDR1 SGHTA and CDR2 FQGNSA. Trimming stripped 3 bases from V and 15 bases from J, with 18 bases between. The CDR3 DNA reads TGTGCCAGCAGCTTTACAAGAACCAATAACCCGTACTTC. As protein: CASSFTRTNNPYF.

A few counts support this clonotype. The rearrangement uses TRBV5-1 and TRBJ2-2; 7 bases line up with TRBD1. J lost 7 bases, V lost 4 bases, and 16 bases had no gene match. The CDR3 is 17 amino acids. CDR1 SGHRS and CDR2 YFSETQ come from the germline V gene. The CDR3 here is CASSTRSTGASGGELFF. The CDR3 nucleotides are TGCGCCAGCAGCACAAGGTCTACAGGGGCGTCCGGCGGGGAGCTGTTTTTT.

This clonotype was counted ten times or more. The chain is built from TRBV7-9 and TRBJ2-6, with TRBD1 as a possible D gene (5 bases). The CDR3 is made up of 16 amino acids. The germline V gene has CDR1 SEHNR and CDR2 FQNEAQ (reference sequence). The V and J ends lost 5 bases and 4 bases respectively, with 15 bases between them. DNA for the CDR3: TGTGCCAGCAGCCACAGGTTTGACTCAGGGGCCAACGTCCTGACTTTC. Translating it yields CASSHRFDSGANVLTF.

V gene TRBV29-1 combines with J gene TRBJ2-3; 10 nucleotides align to TRBD2. Per the germline V gene, CDR1 is SQVTM and CDR2 is ANQGSEA. CDR3 size: 13 residues. The V and J ends lost 6 bases and 3 bases, in that order; junction bases with no gene match: 3. CDR3 nucleotides: TGCAGCGTCCAGACTAGCGGGACAGATACGCAGTATTTT. Residues: CSVQTSGTDTQYF.